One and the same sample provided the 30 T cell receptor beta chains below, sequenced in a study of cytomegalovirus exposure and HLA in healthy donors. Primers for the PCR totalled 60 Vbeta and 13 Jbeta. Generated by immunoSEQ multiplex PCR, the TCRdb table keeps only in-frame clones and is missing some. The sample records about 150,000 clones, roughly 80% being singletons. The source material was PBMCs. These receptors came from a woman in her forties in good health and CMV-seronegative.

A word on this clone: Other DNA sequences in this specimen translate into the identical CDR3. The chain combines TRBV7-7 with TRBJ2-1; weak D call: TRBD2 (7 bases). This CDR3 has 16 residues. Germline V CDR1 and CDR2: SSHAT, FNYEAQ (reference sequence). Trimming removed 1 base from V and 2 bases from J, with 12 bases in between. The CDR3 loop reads CASSLVAGATYNEQFF. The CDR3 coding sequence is TGTGCCAGCAGCTTAGTCGCGGGGGCCACCTACAATGAGCAGTTCTTC.

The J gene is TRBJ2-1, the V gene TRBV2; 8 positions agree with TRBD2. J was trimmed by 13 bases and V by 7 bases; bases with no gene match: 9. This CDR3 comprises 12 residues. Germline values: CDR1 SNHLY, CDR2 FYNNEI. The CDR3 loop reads CASTEGLVVQFF. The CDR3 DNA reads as TGTGCCAGCACCGAGGGACTAGTTGTCCAGTTCTTC.

This CDR3 is CATGTAYEQYF. For the CDR3, the DNA is TGTGCCACGGGGACAGCCTACGAGCAGTACTTC. The chain combines TRBV6-5 with TRBJ2-7; 7 bases are shared with TRBD1. In germline, CDR1 is MNHEY, CDR2 SVGAGI. The ends lost 10 bases at V and 2 bases at J; junction bases unmatched: 2. The CDR3 totals 11 residues.

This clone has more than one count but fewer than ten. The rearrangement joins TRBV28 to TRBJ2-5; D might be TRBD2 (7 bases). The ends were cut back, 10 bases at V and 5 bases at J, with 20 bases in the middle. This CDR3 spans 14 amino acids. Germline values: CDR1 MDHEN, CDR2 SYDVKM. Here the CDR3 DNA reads TGTGCCATCAGAGGGGGAGGGCCAGGGGAGACCCAGTACTTC. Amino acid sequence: CAIRGGGPGETQYF.

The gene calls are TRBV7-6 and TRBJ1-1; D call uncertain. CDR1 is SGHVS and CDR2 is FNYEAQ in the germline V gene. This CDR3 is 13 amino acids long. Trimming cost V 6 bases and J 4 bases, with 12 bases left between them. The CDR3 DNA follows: TGTGCCAGCAGTAGAGGGTATCGCACTGAAGCTTTCTTT. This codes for CASSRGYRTEAFF.

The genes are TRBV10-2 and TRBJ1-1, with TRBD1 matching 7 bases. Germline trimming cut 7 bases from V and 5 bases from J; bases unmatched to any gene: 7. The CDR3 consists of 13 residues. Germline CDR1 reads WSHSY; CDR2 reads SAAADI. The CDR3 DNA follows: TGCGCCAGCAAGAGACAGGGAAGGACTGAAGCTTTCTTT. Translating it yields CASKRQGRTEAFF.

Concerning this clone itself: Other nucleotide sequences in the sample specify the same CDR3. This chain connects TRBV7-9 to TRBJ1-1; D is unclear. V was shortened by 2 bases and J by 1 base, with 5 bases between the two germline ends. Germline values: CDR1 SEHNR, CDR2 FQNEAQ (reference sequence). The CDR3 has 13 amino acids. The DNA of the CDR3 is TGTGCCAGCAGCTTAAGCGGGAACACTGAAGCTTTCTTT. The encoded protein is CASSLSGNTEAFF.

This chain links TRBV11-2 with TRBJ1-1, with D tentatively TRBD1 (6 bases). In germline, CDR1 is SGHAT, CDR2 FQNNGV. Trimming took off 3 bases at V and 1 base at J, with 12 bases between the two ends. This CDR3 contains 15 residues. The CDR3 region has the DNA TGTGCCAGCAGCTTTAGGACAGTCTCGAACACTGAAGCTTTCTTT. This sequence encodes CASSFRTVSNTEAFF.

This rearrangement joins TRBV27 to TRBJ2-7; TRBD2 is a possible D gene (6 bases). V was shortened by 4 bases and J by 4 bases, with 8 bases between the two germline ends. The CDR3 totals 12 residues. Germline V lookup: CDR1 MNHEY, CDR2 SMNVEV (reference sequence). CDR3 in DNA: TGTGCCAGCAGTTCGGGGAGGTACGAGCAGTACTTC. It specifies CASSSGRYEQYF.

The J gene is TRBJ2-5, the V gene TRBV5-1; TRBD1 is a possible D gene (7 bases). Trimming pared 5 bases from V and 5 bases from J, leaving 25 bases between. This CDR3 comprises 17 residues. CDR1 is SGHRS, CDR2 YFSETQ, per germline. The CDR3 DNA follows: TGCGCCAGCAGGCTTAATGTCAGGACAGGAGGGTGGGAGACCCAGTACTTC. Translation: CASRLNVRTGGWETQYF.

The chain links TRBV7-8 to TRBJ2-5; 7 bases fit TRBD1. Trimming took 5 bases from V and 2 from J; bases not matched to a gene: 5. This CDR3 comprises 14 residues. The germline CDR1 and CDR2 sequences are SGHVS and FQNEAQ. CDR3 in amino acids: CASSQTGRQETQYF. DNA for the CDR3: TGTGCCAGCAGCCAGACAGGGAGACAAGAGACCCAGTACTTC.

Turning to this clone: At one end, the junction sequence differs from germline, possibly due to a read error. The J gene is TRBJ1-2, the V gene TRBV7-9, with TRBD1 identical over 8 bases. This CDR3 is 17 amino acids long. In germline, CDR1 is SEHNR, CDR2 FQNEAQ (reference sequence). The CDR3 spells CSSSLEQGAIGDYGYTF. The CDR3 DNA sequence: TGTTCCAGCAGCTTAGAGCAGGGGGCCATTGGGGACTATGGCTACACCTTC.

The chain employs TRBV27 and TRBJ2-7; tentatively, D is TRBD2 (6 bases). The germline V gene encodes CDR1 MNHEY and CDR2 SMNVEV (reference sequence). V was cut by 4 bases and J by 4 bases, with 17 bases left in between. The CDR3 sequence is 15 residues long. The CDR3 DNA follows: TGTGCCAGCAGTTCGAACAGCAACGGGGGTTACGAGCAGTACTTC. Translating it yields CASSSNSNGGYEQYF.

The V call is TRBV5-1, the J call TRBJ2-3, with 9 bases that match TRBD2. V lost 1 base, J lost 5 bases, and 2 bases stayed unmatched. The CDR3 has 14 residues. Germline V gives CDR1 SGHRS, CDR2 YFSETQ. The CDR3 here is CASSLPLAGDTQYF. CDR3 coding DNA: TGCGCCAGCAGCTTGCCACTAGCGGGAGATACGCAGTATTTT. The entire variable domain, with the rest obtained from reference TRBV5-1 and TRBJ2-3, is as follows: KAGVTQTPRYLIKTRGQQVTLSCSPISGHRSVSWYQQTPGQGLQFLFEYFSETQRNKGNFPGRFSGRQFSNSRSEMNVSTLELGDSALYLCASSLPLAGDTQYFGPGTRLTVL.

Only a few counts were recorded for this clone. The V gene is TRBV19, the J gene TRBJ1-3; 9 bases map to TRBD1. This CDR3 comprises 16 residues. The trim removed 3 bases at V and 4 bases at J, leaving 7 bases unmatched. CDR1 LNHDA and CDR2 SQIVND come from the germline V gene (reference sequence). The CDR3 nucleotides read TGTGCCAGTAGTATCCCACAGGGGGCGGCGGGAAACACCATATATTTT. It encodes CASSIPQGAAGNTIYF. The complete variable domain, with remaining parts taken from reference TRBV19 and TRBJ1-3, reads DGGITQSPKYLFRKEGQNVTLSCEQNLNHDAMYWYRQDPGQGLRLIYYSQIVNDFQKGDIAEGYSVSREKKESFPLTVTSAQKNPTAFYLCASSIPQGAAGNTIYFGEGSWLTVV.

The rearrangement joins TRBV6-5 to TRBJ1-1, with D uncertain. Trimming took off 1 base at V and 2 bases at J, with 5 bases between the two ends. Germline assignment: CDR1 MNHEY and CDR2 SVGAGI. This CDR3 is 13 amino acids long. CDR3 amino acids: CASSYFSNTEAFF. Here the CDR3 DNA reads TGTGCCAGCAGTTACTTTAGTAACACTGAAGCTTTCTTT.

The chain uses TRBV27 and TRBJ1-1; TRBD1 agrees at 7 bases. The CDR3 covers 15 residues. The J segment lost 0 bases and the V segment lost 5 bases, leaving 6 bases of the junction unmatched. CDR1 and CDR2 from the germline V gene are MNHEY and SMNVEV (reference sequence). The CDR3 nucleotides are TGTGCCAGCAGTCTCACAGGGGACATGAACACTGAAGCTTTCTTT. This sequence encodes CASSLTGDMNTEAFF.

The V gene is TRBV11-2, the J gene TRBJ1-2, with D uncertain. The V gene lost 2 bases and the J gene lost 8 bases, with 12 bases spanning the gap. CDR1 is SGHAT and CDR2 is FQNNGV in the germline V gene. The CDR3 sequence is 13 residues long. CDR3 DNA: TGTGCCAGCAGCTTAAGCCTGTTCTGGGGCTACACCTTC. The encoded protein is CASSLSLFWGYTF.

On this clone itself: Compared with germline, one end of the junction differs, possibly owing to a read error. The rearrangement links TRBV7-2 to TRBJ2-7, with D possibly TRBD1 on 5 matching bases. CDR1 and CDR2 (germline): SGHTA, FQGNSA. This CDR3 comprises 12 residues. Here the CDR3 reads CASSLESRAEEF. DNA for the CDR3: TGTGCCAGCAGCTTAGAGTCCAGGGCTGAAGAATTC.

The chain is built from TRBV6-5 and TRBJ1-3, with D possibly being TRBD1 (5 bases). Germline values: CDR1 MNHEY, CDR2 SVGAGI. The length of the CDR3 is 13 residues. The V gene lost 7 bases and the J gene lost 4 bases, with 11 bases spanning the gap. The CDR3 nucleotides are TGTGCCAGCACCCAGGGACTCGGAAACACCATATATTTT. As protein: CASTQGLGNTIYF.

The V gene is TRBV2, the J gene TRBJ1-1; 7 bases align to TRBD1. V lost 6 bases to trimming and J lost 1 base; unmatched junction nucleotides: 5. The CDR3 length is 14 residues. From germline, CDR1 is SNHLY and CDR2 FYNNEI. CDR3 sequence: CASRQGPTNTEAFF. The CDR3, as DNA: TGTGCCAGCAGACAGGGGCCTACGAACACTGAAGCTTTCTTT.

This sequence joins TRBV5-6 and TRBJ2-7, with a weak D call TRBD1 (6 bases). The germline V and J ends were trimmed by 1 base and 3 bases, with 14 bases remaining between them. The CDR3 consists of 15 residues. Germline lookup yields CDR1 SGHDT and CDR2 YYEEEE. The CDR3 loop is CASSLYRDTHYEQYF. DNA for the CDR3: TGTGCCAGCAGCTTGTATCGGGACACCCACTACGAGCAGTACTTC.

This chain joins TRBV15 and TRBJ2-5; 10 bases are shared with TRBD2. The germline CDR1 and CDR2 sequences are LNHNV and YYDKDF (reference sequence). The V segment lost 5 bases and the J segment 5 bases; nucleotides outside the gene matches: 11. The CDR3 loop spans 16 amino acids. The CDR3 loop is CATSGRSGGWGETQYF. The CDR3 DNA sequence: TGTGCCACCAGCGGCCGTAGCGGGGGGTGGGGGGAGACCCAGTACTTC.

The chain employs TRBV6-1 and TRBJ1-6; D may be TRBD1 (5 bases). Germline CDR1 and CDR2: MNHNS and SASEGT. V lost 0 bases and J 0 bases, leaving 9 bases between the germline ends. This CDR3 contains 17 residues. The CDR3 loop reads CASSEAGGSSYNSPLHF. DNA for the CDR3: TGTGCCAGCAGTGAAGCGGGGGGGTCCTCCTATAATTCACCCCTCCACTTT.

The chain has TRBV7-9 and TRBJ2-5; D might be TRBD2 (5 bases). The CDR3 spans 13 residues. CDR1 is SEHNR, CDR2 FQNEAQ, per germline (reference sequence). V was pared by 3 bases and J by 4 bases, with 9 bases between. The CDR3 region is CASSLRGPETQYF. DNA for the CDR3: TGTGCCAGCAGCTTGCGAGGGCCAGAGACCCAGTACTTC.

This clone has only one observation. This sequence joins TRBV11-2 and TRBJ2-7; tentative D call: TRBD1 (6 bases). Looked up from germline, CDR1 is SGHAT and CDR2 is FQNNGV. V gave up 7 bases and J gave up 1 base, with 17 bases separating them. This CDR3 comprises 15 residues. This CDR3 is CASTTQGWRSYEQYF. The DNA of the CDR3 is TGTGCCAGCACCACCCAGGGGTGGAGGTCCTACGAGCAGTACTTC.

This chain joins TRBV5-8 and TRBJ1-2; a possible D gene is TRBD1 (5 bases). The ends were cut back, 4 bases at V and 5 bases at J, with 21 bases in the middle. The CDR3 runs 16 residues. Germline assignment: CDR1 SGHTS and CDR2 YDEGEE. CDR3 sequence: CASSLKGFQRGYGYTF. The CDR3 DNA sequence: TGTGCCAGCAGCCTGAAGGGTTTCCAACGGGGGTATGGCTACACCTTC. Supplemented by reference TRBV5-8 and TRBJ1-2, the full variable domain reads EAGVTQSPTHLIKTRGQQATLRCSPISGHTSVYWYQQALGLGLQFLLWYDEGEERNRGNFPPRFSGRQFPNYSSELNVNALELEDSALYLCASSLKGFQRGYGYTFGSGTRLTVV.

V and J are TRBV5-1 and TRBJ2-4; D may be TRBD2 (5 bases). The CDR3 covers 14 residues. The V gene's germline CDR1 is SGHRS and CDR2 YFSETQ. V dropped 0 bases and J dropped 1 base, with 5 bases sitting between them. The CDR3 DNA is TGCGCCAGCAGCTTGGGAGGGGCCAAAAACATTCAGTACTTC. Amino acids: CASSLGGAKNIQYF.

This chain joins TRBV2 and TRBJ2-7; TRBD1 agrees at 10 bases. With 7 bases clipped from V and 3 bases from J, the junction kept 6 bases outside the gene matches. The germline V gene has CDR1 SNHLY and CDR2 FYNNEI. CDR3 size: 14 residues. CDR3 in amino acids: CASNNRDRGYEQYF. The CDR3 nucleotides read TGTGCCAGCAACAACCGGGACAGGGGCTACGAGCAGTACTTC.

CDR3 residues: CASSPDRHQPQHF. CDR3 DNA sequence: TGTGCCAGCAGTCCGGACAGACATCAGCCCCAGCATTTT. The rearrangement joins TRBV28 to TRBJ1-5; the D gene is possibly TRBD1 (6 bases). Trimming took 5 bases from V and 5 from J, leaving 10 bases between them. This CDR3 is built from 13 residues. Per the germline V gene, CDR1 is MDHEN and CDR2 is SYDVKM. Supplemented by reference TRBV28 and TRBJ1-5, the full variable domain reads DVKVTQSSRYLVKRTGEKVFLECVQDMDHENMFWYRQDPGLGLRLIYFSYDVKMKEKGDIPEGYSVSREKKERFSLILESASTNQTSMYLCASSPDRHQPQHFGDGTRLSIL.